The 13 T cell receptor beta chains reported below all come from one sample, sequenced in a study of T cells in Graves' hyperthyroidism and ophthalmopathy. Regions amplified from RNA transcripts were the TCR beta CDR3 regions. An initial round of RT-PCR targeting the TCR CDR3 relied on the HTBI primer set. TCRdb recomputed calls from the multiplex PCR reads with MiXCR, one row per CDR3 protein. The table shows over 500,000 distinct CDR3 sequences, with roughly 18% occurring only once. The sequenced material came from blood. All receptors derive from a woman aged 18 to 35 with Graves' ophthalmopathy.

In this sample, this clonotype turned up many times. This CDR3 reads CASSSWTGRDQPQHF. Here the CDR3 DNA reads TGTGCCAGCAGCTCATGGACAGGGCGAGACCAGCCCCAGCATTTT. The gene calls are TRBV7-9 and TRBJ1-5, with 8 nucleotides matching TRBD1. V dropped 4 bases and J dropped 7; count of bases not matched to a gene: 9. Looked up from germline, CDR1 is SEHNR and CDR2 is FQNEAQ (reference sequence). This CDR3 has 15 residues.

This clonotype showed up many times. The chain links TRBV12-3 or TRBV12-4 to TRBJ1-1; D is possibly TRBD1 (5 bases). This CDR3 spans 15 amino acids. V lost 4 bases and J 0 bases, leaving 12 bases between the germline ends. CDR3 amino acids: CASSWGPGMNTEAFF. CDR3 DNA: TGTGCCAGCAGTTGGGGACCAGGGATGAACACTGAAGCTTTCTTT.

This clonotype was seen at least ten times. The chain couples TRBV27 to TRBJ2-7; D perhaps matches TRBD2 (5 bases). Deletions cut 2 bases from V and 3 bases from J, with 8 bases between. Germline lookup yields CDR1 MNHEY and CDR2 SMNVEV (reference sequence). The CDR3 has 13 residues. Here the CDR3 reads CASSLGLNYEQYF. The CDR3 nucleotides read TGTGCCAGCAGTTTAGGACTCAACTACGAGCAGTACTTC.

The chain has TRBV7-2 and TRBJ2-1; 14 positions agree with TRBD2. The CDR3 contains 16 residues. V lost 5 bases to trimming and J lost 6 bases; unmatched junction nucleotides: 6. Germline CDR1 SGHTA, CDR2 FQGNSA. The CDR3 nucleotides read TGTGCCAGCAGCGCTGGGACTAGCGGGAGAACCAATGAGCAGTTCTTC. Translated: CASSAGTSGRTNEQFF.

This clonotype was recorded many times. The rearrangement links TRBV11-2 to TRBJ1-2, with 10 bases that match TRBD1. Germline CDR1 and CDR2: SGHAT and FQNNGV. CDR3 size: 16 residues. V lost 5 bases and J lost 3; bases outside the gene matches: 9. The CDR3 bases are TGTGCCAGCAGCCCTACCGGGACAGGGGATGACTATGGCTACACCTTC. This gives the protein CASSPTGTGDDYGYTF.

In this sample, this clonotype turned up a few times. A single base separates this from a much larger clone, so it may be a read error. Here the CDR3 reads CASGQGAANQPQHF. DNA of the CDR3: TGTGCCAGCGGCCAGGGGGCGGCCAATCAGCCCCAGCATTTT. This rearrangement joins TRBV2 to TRBJ1-5; 8 bases align to TRBD1. Germline values: CDR1 SNHLY, CDR2 FYNNEI. The CDR3 totals 14 residues. The junction had 6 bases not matched to a gene; V was cut back by 8 bases and J by 3 bases.

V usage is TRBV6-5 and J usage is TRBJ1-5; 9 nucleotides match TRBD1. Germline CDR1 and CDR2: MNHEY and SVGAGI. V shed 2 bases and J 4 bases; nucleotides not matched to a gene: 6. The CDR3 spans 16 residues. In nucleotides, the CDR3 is TGTGCCAGCAGTTACACAGCCGGGACAGGGAATCAGCCCCAGCATTTT. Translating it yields CASSYTAGTGNQPQHF.

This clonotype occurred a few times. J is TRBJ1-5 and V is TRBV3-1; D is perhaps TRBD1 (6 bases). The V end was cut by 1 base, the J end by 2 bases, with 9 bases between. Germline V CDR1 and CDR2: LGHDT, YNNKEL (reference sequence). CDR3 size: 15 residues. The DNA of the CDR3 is TGTGCCAGCAGCCAAGGGGGGCTCGGCAATCAGCCCCAGCATTTT. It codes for CASSQGGLGNQPQHF.

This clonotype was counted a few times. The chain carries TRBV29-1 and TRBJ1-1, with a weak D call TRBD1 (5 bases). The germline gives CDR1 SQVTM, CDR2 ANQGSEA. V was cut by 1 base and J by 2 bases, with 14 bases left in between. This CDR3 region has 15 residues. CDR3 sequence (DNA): TGCAGCGTTGAAGGGGACCAGGAGGGCAACACTGAAGCTTTCTTT. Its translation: CSVEGDQEGNTEAFF.

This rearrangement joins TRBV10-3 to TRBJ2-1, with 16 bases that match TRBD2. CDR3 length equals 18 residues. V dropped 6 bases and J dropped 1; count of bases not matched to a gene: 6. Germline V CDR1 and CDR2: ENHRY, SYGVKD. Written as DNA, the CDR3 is TGTGCCATCAGAGGGACTAGCGGGAGGGCCGATTCCTACAATGAGCAGTTCTTC. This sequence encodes CAIRGTSGRADSYNEQFF.

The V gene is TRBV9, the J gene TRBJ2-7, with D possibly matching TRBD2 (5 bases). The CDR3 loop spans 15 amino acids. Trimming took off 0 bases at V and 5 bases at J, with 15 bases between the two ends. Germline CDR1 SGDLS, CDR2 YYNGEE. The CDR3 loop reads CASSVDGSVVDEQYF. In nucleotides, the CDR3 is TGTGCCAGCAGCGTAGATGGTAGCGTCGTGGACGAGCAGTACTTC.

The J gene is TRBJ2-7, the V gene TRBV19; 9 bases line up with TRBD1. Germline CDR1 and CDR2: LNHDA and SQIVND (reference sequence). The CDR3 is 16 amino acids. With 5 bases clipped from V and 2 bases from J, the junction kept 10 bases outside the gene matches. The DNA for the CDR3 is TGTGCCAGTAGTCTTGTTCGGGGACAGGGACCCTACGAGCAGTACTTC. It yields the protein CASSLVRGQGPYEQYF.

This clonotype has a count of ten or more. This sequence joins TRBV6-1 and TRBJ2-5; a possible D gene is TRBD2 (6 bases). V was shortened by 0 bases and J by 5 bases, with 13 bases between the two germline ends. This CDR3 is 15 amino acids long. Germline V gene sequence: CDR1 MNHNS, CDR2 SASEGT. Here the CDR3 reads CASSEAGAGKETQYF. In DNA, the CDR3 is TGTGCCAGCAGTGAAGCGGGAGCGGGTAAGGAGACCCAGTACTTC.